This T cell receptor beta chain derives from a study of shared clonotypes between healthy human individuals. The study, taken as a whole, reports: Few donors restricted represented genetic and exposure-history diversity. On the whole, naive subsets had larger estimated richness than memory subsets had. Clonotype sharing among donors was thought likely to change with sequencing depth.

The CDR3 covers 16 residues. Germline CDR1 reads SNHLY; CDR2 reads FYNNEI. V was trimmed by 7 bases and J by 7 bases, leaving 25 bases between them. The naive CD8 population came from CD45RO-negative cells selected for CCR7, without terminally differentiated effector memory CD45RA+ cells. The method was immunoSEQ multiplex PCR; TCRdb's version includes in-frame clones alone and lacks a portion of them. The table has about 2.2 million clones, 80% to 95% seen once. Worth noting for this clone: What it recognizes is unknown.

The chain employs TRBV2 and TRBJ2-5; D possibly uses TRBD1 or TRBD2 (5 bases each). The receptor was isolated from a man between 18 and 35 years old in good health. Some clones in this sample may be carry-over from other donors' samples. Sequencing was done on a sample of naive CD8+ T cells from PBMCs. CDR3 protein: CASISEGTQGVGTQYF. The CDR3 region has the DNA TGTGCCAGCATCTCAGAGGGGACCCAAGGGGTTGGGACCCAGTACTTC.